One sample yielded the 6 T cell receptor beta chains listed below, sequenced in a study of blood T cell repertoires in COVID-19. The data were produced by immunoSEQ multiplex PCR, yet TCRdb's version contains in-frame clones alone and is incomplete. Of 200,000 to 250,000 clones listed, approximately 83% are singletons. The sample was peripheral blood. The source of these receptors is a woman aged 25 to 39 who had recovered from COVID-19.

This sequence joins TRBV12-3 or TRBV12-4 and TRBJ2-3; TRBD2 is a possible D gene (6 bases). V lost 8 bases to trimming and J lost 2 bases, with 11 bases between them. This CDR3 comprises 13 residues. This chain's CDR3 is CASGGDYTDTQYF. CDR3 DNA: TGTGCCAGCGGAGGGGATTACACAGATACGCAGTATTTT.

V is TRBV3-1 (or the pseudogene TRBV3-2) and J is TRBJ2-7; a possible D gene is TRBD1 (6 bases). Trimming left V 1 base short and J 2 bases short, with 12 bases between. Germline V gene data show CDR1 as LGHDT and CDR2 as YNNKEL (reference sequence). CDR3 size: 15 residues. CDR3 protein: CASSQAPGQTYEQYF. Written as DNA, the CDR3 is TGTGCCAGCAGCCAAGCACCGGGACAAACCTACGAGCAGTACTTC.

This clone was recorded a few times. V and J are TRBV5-6 and TRBJ2-7, with TRBD2 identical over 13 bases. There are 18 residues in the CDR3. Germline-derived CDR1 and CDR2 are SGHDT and YYEEEE. Trimming removed 7 bases from V and 1 base from J; junction bases left unmatched: 14. The CDR3 DNA reads TGTGCCAGCTGCTCTTGGGGACTAGCGGGGAGGAAGTCCTACGAGCAGTACTTC. Protein: CASCSWGLAGRKSYEQYF.

The chain has TRBV19 and TRBJ2-5; a weak D match, TRBD2 (5 bases). With 5 bases removed from V and 4 bases from J, the gap between germline ends came to 17 bases. The germline V gene encodes CDR1 LNHDA and CDR2 SQIVND (reference sequence). This CDR3 spans 15 amino acids. This chain's CDR3 is CASSFRVRGGETQYF. The DNA of the CDR3 is TGTGCCAGTAGTTTCCGGGTCCGAGGAGGAGAGACCCAGTACTTC.

This chain joins TRBV7-6 and TRBJ2-3; D is unclear. The germline gives CDR1 SGHVS, CDR2 FNYEAQ. The CDR3 runs 16 residues. V was shortened by 2 bases and J by 0 bases, with 12 bases between the two germline ends. The CDR3 loop is CASSLRSGASTDTQYF. The DNA of the CDR3 is TGTGCCAGCAGCTTACGGTCTGGAGCTAGCACAGATACGCAGTATTTT. Looking up the rest from reference TRBV7-6 and TRBJ2-3 gives the full variable domain: GAGVSQSPRYKVTKRGQDVALRCDPISGHVSLYWYRQALGQGPEFLTYFNYEAQQDKSGLPNDRFSAERPEGSISTLTIQRTEQRDSAMYRCASSLRSGASTDTQYFGPGTRLTVL.

A word on this clone: The germline gene is not matched at one end of the junction; a read error may be the cause. The chain uses TRBV11-3 and TRBJ1-2, with D maybe TRBD1 (6 bases). Germline V lookup: CDR1 SGHNT, CDR2 YENEEA. This CDR3 contains 10 residues. CDR3 nucleotide sequence: TGTGCCAGCAGCCAATTCTTCGGACAGTTC. Encoded protein: CASSQFFGQF.